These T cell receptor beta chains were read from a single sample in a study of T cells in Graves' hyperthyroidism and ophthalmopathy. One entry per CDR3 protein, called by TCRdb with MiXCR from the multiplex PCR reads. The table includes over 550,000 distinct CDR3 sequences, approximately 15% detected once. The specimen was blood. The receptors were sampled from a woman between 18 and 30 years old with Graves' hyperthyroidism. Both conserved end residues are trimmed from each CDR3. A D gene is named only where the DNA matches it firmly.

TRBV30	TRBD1	AWNVGGPNQPQH
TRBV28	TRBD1	ASSPDRAEETQY
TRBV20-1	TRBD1	SALDRGTGYT
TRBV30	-	AWSVGGGTGELF
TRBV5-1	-	ASSTPDTETQY
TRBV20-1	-	SAKRWTVINQPQH
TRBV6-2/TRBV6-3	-	ASSHKKMNTEAF
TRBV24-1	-	ATSDGTLSLANEQL
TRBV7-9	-	ASSAGRETQY
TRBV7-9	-	ASSANREQPQH
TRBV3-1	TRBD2	ASSQQLADNEQF
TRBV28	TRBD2	ASSLSGSSYNEQF
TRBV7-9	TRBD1	ASSGQVQGQGSYEQY
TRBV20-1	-	SAIWGGNQPQH
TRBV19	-	ASSMLVLRDGNQPQH
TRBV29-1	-	SVVRQGIYGYT
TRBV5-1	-	ASSVQVMNTEAF
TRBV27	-	ASSLIQGPNQPQH
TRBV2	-	ASRTDLNTEAF
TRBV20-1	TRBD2	SAERGGSLSKETQY
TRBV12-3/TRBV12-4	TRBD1	ASSFDWRQGYMNTEAF
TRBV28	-	ASSFEGSSYEQY
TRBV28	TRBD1	AGEGGQGALEQY
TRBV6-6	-	ASSYPKT
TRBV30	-	AWIETGRYTGELF
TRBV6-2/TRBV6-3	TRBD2	ASRSGTSGRSEQF
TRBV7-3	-	ASSLSGTIAFDYEQY
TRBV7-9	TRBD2	ASSKTFLAGEETQY
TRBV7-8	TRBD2	ASSSKRLAVKETQY
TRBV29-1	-	SEARTANEQF
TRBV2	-	ASSERQSYGYT
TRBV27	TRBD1	ASSWTGLSSGNTIY
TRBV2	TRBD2	ATQASGWSYEQY
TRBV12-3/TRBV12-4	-	ASSLKDHTLTEAF
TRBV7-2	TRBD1	ASSSAGTGGSYEQY
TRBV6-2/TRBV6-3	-	ASRLDGAGGYT
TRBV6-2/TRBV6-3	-	ASSYSLEREQF
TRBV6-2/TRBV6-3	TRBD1	ASSYPLTGALVNTEAF
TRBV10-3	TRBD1	AISKTGEDTDTQY
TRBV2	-	ASGLVTYEQY
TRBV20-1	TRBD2	SARETSGRRNTGELF
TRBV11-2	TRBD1	ASSPAGQAYEQY
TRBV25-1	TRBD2	ASSWGLAGVGEQF
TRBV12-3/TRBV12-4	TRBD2	ASSNPDSGPSTDTQY
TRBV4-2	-	ASSQSGIWSNTGELF
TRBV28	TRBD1	ASSPPDRGNRYNEQF
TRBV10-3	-	AISESMGSNQPQH
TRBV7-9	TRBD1	ASTSTGTDYEQY
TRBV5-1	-	ASSLGGWSSTDTQY
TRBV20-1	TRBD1	SARESRDRGNTIY
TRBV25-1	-	ASSEYRAGNGEKLF
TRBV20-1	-	SATGGDRGVDEQF
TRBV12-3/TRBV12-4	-	ASSFRHQETQY
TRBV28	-	ASSLAFTEAF
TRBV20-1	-	SAGDGGTDTQY
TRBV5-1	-	ASSAGGGGGAEAF
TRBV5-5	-	ASSFRETYEKLF
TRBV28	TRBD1	ASSFPQGARGNTIY